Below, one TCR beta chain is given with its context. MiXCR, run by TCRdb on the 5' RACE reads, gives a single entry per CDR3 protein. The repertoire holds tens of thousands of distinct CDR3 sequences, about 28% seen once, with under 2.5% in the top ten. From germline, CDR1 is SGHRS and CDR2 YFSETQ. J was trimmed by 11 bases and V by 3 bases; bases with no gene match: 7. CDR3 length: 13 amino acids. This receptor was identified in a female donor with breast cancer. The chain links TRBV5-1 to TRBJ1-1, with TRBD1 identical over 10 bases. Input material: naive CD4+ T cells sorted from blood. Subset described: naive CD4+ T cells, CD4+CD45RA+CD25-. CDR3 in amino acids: CASSSRDRGEAFF. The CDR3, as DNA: TGCGCCAGCAGCTCCCGGGACAGGGGTGAGGCTTTCTTT. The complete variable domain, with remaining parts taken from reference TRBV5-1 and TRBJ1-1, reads KAGVTQTPRYLIKTRGQQVTLSCSPISGHRSVSWYQQTPGQGLQFLFEYFSETQRNKGNFPGRFSGRQFSNSRSEMNVSTLELGDSALYLCASSSRDRGEAFFGQGTRLTVV.